A selection of T cell receptor beta chains follows, all from one sample in a study of PD-L1 blockade in urothelial cancer. Measured with immunoSEQ multiplex PCR; TCRdb has only the in-frame clones, and not every one. Among some 56,000 clones, 75% to 90% were seen once, and the ten largest hold 1% to 1.5%. Source: PBMCs, taken around atezolizumab (anti-PD-L1) treatment. These TCRs come from a man between 50 and 59 years old with urothelial cancer. CDR3s include the opening cysteine and the closing phenylalanine or tryptophan. Fields, in order: D gene, clone size, V gene, J gene, CDR3 DNA, CDR3 protein. A D gene is named only where the DNA matches it firmly. The listing skips clone size in some rows; elsewhere it reads once, few, many or a size class.

.	.	TRBV6-5	TRBJ1-4	TGTGCCAGCAGTTACGGCACAGCAACTAATGAAAAACTGTTTTTT	CASSYGTATNEKLFF
TRBD1	.	TRBV12-5	TRBJ2-6	TGTGCTAGTGGTTCCTACAGCACGGGACAGGGGGCTCCTGGGGCCAACGTCCTGACTTTC	CASGSYSTGQGAPGANVLTF
TRBD1	.	TRBV29-1	TRBJ1-5	TGCAGCGTAAGAGACAGGGGGAATCAGCCCCAGCATTTT	CSVRDRGNQPQHF
TRBD1	few	TRBV6-6	TRBJ1-5	TGTGCCAGCAGAGGACAGGGGGGGGATCAGCCCCAGCATTTT	CASRGQGGDQPQHF
.	.	TRBV5-6	TRBJ2-3	TGTGCCAGCAGCTTGACTACAGATACGCAGTATTTT	CASSLTTDTQYF
.	.	TRBV21-1	TRBJ1-5	TGTGCCATTAAACTAACCTACCTGAGGGCCGGGCAGCCCCAGCATTTT	CAIKLTYLRAGQPQHF
TRBD1	.	TRBV7-9	TRBJ2-3	TGTGCCAGCAGTTCAGGGGGCGGCACAGATACGCAGTATTTT	CASSSGGGTDTQYF
TRBD1	.	TRBV19	TRBJ1-2	TGTGCCAGTAGCCCCCCCCCGGACAGGAGCTATAGTGGCTACACCTTC	CASSPPPDRSYSGYTF
.	.	TRBV9	TRBJ2-7	TGTGCCAGCAGCGTGCGGGACGGAGACTACGAGCAGTACTTC	CASSVRDGDYEQYF
.	.	TRBV5-1	TRBJ2-3	TGCGCCAGCAGCTTGGGATTGGGGGCGTTAGATACGCAGTATTTT	CASSLGLGALDTQYF
.	.	TRBV30	TRBJ1-5	TGTGCCTGGAGTGTACAGGACAATCAGCCCCAGCATTTT	CAWSVQDNQPQHF
.	.	TRBV5-6	TRBJ2-6	TGTGCCAGCGTGGAGGGACGCGGGGCCAACGTCCTGACTTTC	CASVEGRGANVLTF